Presented here are 23 T cell receptor beta chains from one specimen sequenced in a study of cytomegalovirus exposure and HLA in healthy donors. With 60 Vbeta and 13 Jbeta primers, the PCR was carried out. Sequenced by immunoSEQ multiplex PCR; TCRdb stores in-frame clones only, minus some. Of around 150,000 clones listed, over 70% are singletons. Sequences were obtained from PBMCs. The receptors were gathered from a man aged 40-50 years in good health and CMV-seronegative.

This chain connects TRBV4-1 to TRBJ1-3, with D perhaps TRBD1 (6 bases). This CDR3 spans 15 amino acids. Trimming shortened V by 1 base and J by 8 bases, and 15 bases separated the two germline ends. CDR1 and CDR2 from the germline V gene are MGHRA and YSYEKL. The CDR3 nucleotides read TGCGCCAGCAGCCAAGTTGGTACAGGGCGAGACACCATATATTTT. It translates to CASSQVGTGRDTIYF.

This clone showed up just once. The chain has TRBV7-3 and TRBJ1-1; maybe TRBD1 (6 bases). The CDR3 length is 17 residues. Deletions cut 4 bases from V and 0 bases from J, with 18 bases between. Germline V gives CDR1 SGHTA, CDR2 FQGTGA. Here the CDR3 reads CASSSVDRIGLNTEAFF. The CDR3, as DNA: TGTGCCAGCAGCTCGGTAGACAGGATTGGACTGAACACTGAAGCTTTCTTT.

The chain is built from TRBV4-1 and TRBJ2-5; the match to TRBD2 covers 10 bases. The J call may not be correct, given that the DNA end is closer to TRBJ2-7. This CDR3 comprises 15 residues. The germline V gene has CDR1 MGHRA and CDR2 YSYEKL. This chain's CDR3 is CASSQDPLAGVEQYF. DNA for the CDR3: TGCGCCAGCAGCCAAGATCCCCTAGCGGGAGTCGAGCAGTACTTC.

The chain is built from TRBV4-1 and TRBJ2-1, with 13 bases aligning to TRBD2. CDR1 and CDR2 from the germline V gene are MGHRA and YSYEKL. This CDR3 is 21 amino acids long. After removal of 0 bases from V and 1 base from J, the junction contained 12 bases not matched to a gene. The CDR3 spells CASSQDRLGLAGFASYNEQFF. CDR3 in DNA: TGCGCCAGCAGCCAAGATCGGTTGGGACTAGCGGGATTCGCTTCCTACAATGAGCAGTTCTTC.

This clone was observed a few times. The V gene is TRBV7-2, the J gene TRBJ2-7, with D tentatively TRBD2 (7 bases). V lost 7 bases and J lost 5, with 15 bases in between. This CDR3 contains 13 residues. Germline V gene lookup returns CDR1 SGHTA and CDR2 FQGNSA. The CDR3 region is CASTLGGAHEQYF. CDR3 in DNA: TGTGCCAGCACCTTGGGGGGGGCCCACGAGCAGTACTTC.

The chain links TRBV6-5 to TRBJ2-1, with 8 bases identical to TRBD2. Trimming at V came to 4 bases and at J to 6 bases, leaving 5 bases not matched to a gene. CDR1 is MNHEY, CDR2 SVGAGI, per germline. The length of the CDR3 is 14 residues. In nucleotides, the CDR3 is TGTGCCAGCAGTTCACCGGGACTAGTCAATGAGCAGTTCTTC. Protein product: CASSSPGLVNEQFF.

This sequence joins TRBV4-3 and TRBJ1-4; TRBD1 agrees at 10 bases. Germline-derived CDR1 and CDR2 are LGHNA and YSLEER. This CDR3 is 16 amino acids long. J lost 8 bases, V lost 0 bases, and 6 bases had no gene match. In nucleotides, the CDR3 is TGCGCCAGCAGCCAAGATCGGGACAGGGGTTACGAAAAACTGTTTTTT. Translating gives CASSQDRDRGYEKLFF.

About this clone itself: Because it lacks the conserved phenylalanine or tryptophan at the end, this CDR3 is likely a read error. It is unclear where the CDR3 begins or ends on the DNA, so no DNA is shown, and the CDR3 is as TCRdb lists it. The chain recombines TRBV20-1 with TRBJ1-1; the table's D call, TRBD1, has no DNA check behind it. The CDR3 is 9 residues long, ends included. The germline V gene encodes CDR1 DFQATT and CDR2 SNEGSKA (reference sequence). CDR3: CSAGEVGAH.

This clone was counted between two and nine times. The V and J genes are TRBV19 and TRBJ2-7, with 11 bases aligning to TRBD1. Trimming at V came to 8 bases and at J to 4 bases, leaving 7 bases not matched to a gene. Germline V gene lookup returns CDR1 LNHDA and CDR2 SQIVND (reference sequence). This CDR3 has 14 residues. This chain's CDR3 is CASPRDRGGYEQYF. Here the CDR3 DNA reads TGTGCCAGTCCACGGGACAGGGGGGGTTACGAGCAGTACTTC.

The rearrangement joins TRBV5-1 to TRBJ2-2; D might be TRBD2 (6 bases). With 3 bases removed from V and 4 bases from J, the gap between germline ends came to 16 bases. This CDR3 region has 16 residues. CDR1 is SGHRS and CDR2 is YFSETQ in the germline V gene. The chain's CDR3 is CASSSSPSSVTGELFF. The CDR3 bases are TGCGCCAGCAGCTCGAGCCCCTCTAGCGTCACCGGGGAGCTGTTTTTT. The full variable domain, its missing parts supplied by reference TRBV5-1 and TRBJ2-2, is KAGVTQTPRYLIKTRGQQVTLSCSPISGHRSVSWYQQTPGQGLQFLFEYFSETQRNKGNFPGRFSGRQFSNSRSEMNVSTLELGDSALYLCASSSSPSSVTGELFFGEGSRLTVL.

The gene calls are TRBV30 and TRBJ2-7; possible D gene TRBD1, 5 bases. V shed 1 base and J shed 2 bases, with 9 bases lying between them. Germline V CDR1 and CDR2: GTSNPN, SVGIG (reference sequence). CDR3 length equals 13 residues. The CDR3 DNA reads as TGTGCCTGGAGTGGACAGCGCCCCTACGAGCAGTACTTC. Translation gives CAWSGQRPYEQYF.

This chain joins TRBV15 and TRBJ2-3, with 12 bases matching TRBD2. The V and J ends lost 6 bases and 2 bases, in that order; junction bases with no gene match: 6. CDR3 length equals 16 residues. The germline gives CDR1 LNHNV, CDR2 YYDKDF (reference sequence). The CDR3 loop is CATSRTSGASTDTQYF. DNA for the CDR3: TGTGCCACCAGTCGGACTAGCGGGGCCTCCACAGATACGCAGTATTTT.

The sample holds a few counts of this clone. The chain uses TRBV27 and TRBJ2-1; 7 bases align to TRBD1. Trimming at V came to 3 bases and at J to 5 bases, leaving 1 base not matched to a gene. The germline CDR1 and CDR2 sequences are MNHEY and SMNVEV (reference sequence). The CDR3 covers 13 residues. Here the CDR3 DNA reads TGTGCCAGCAGTTTTACAGGGGACAATGAGCAGTTCTTC. As protein: CASSFTGDNEQFF.

This clone was recorded once. This chain links TRBV27 with TRBJ2-1; D may be TRBD2 (5 bases). The CDR3 is 16 residues long. The germline V gene has CDR1 MNHEY and CDR2 SMNVEV (reference sequence). Trimming removed 5 bases from V and 0 bases from J, with 14 bases in between. CDR3 residues: CASSPSAALSYNEQFF. Here the CDR3 DNA reads TGTGCCAGCAGTCCCTCAGCGGCCCTCTCCTACAATGAGCAGTTCTTC.

This chain joins TRBV5-3 and TRBJ2-3; D perhaps matches TRBD2 (7 bases). TRBV5-3 is recorded as an ORF, its role being uncertain. Trimming removed 4 bases at V and 1 base at J, with 28 bases between. The CDR3 has 20 residues. CDR3 sequence reads: CARSGKRGATMSSRTDTQYF. CDR3 bases: TGTGCCAGAAGCGGGAAACGGGGGGCTACTATGTCGTCCCGCACAGATACGCAGTATTTT.

The CDR3 here is CASSVGSLGRSEQFF. The CDR3 DNA reads as TGTGCCAGCAGCGTAGGTAGCCTAGGAAGGTCTGAGCAGTTCTTC. The V and J genes are TRBV9 and TRBJ2-1, with D unresolved. V was cut by 0 bases and J by 9 bases, with 16 bases left in between. There are 15 residues in the CDR3. Germline lookup yields CDR1 SGDLS and CDR2 YYNGEE.

The V and J genes are TRBV7-9 and TRBJ1-2; tentatively, D is TRBD1 (5 bases). Germline assignment: CDR1 SEHNR and CDR2 FQNEAQ (reference sequence). The CDR3 spans 15 residues. The ends were cut back, 5 bases at V and 3 bases at J, with 16 bases in the middle. In DNA form, the CDR3 reads TGTGCCAGCAGCCCCCCTCAGGTGACAGACTATGGCTACACCTTC. This sequence encodes CASSPPQVTDYGYTF.

V is TRBV7-2 and J is TRBJ2-3; D not certain. V lost 5 bases and J 4 bases, leaving 10 bases between the germline ends. Per germline, CDR1 SGHTA and CDR2 FQGNSA. The CDR3 runs 13 residues. The CDR3 is CASSTNLADTQYF. CDR3 nucleotides: TGTGCCAGCAGCACCAATTTAGCAGATACGCAGTATTTT.

The rearrangement uses TRBV7-3 and TRBJ1-1, with 10 nucleotides matching TRBD1. With V trimmed by 6 bases and J by 5 bases, 3 bases remained unmatched. This CDR3 comprises 13 residues. Germline values: CDR1 SGHTA, CDR2 FQGTGA. CDR3 coding DNA: TGTGCCAGCAGTCGGACAGGGGGGACTGAAGCTTTCTTT. This encodes CASSRTGGTEAFF.

This chain joins TRBV6-5 and TRBJ1-5; D perhaps matches TRBD1 (6 bases). V dropped 6 bases and J dropped 1 base, with 7 bases sitting between them. The CDR3 contains 13 residues. Germline CDR1 is MNHEY and CDR2 is SVGAGI. CDR3 nucleotides: TGTGCCAGCAGGGACAGCAGCAATCAGCCCCAGCATTTT. Translated, it gives CASRDSSNQPQHF.

The chain recombines TRBV4-1 with TRBJ2-3, with D possibly matching TRBD1 (6 bases). The CDR3 length is 17 residues. Germline CDR1 MGHRA, CDR2 YSYEKL. V was clipped by 0 bases and J by 2 bases, with 15 bases between them. The CDR3 DNA sequence: TGCGCCAGCAGCCAAGATGCTGCCAGGGGATACACAGATACGCAGTATTTT. The encoded protein is CASSQDAARGYTDTQYF.

The chain carries TRBV9 and TRBJ1-1, with D possibly being TRBD1 (6 bases). Germline assignment: CDR1 SGDLS and CDR2 YYNGEE. The CDR3 has 16 amino acids. Trimming left V 0 bases short and J 4 bases short, with 16 bases between. CDR3 protein: CASSVDDGGWGTEAFF. The CDR3 DNA follows: TGTGCCAGCAGCGTAGATGATGGGGGCTGGGGCACTGAAGCTTTCTTT.

The V and J genes are TRBV7-2 and TRBJ2-1; 8 nucleotides align to TRBD1. The CDR3 runs to 14 residues. V lost 5 bases and J lost 8; bases outside the gene matches: 8. Germline V gives CDR1 SGHTA, CDR2 FQGNSA. CDR3 coding DNA: TGTGCCAGCAGCCGAATCAGGGGGCTCGATGAGCAGTTCTTC. Its translation: CASSRIRGLDEQFF.